The 9 T cell receptor beta chains below all came from one sample that was sequenced in a study of prognosis after radiotherapy for stage I lung cancer. Using two-round multiplex PCR, the authors amplified TCR beta CDR3 from genomic DNA. Every TRBV and TRBJ gene had its own specific primer in first-round PCR. TCRdb analysed the multiplex PCR reads with MiXCR anew, one entry per CDR3 protein. The sample holds over 45,000 distinct CDR3 sequences, about 30% seen once. Sequenced material: PBMCs, taken before or after stereotactic body radiation therapy (not recorded which). Receptors were obtained from a donor aged 50 or older with non-small cell lung cancer.

As to this clonotype: One base away lies a much larger clone, so this may be a sequencing read error. The genes are TRBV7-2 and TRBJ2-7, with TRBD1 identical over 7 bases. After removal of 5 bases from V and 7 bases from J, the junction contained 20 bases not matched to a gene. The CDR3 spans 17 residues. CDR1 is SGHTA, CDR2 FQGNSA, per germline. This CDR3 reads CASSEQGPGQILMEQYF. In nucleotides, the CDR3 is TGTGCCAGCAGCGAACAAGGTCCGGGACAGATTCTAATGGAGCAGTACTTC.

The genes are TRBV29-1 and TRBJ2-5; D uncertain. The V end was cut by 0 bases, the J end by 2 bases, with 7 bases between. The CDR3 has 13 residues. Germline V CDR1 and CDR2: SQVTM, ANQGSEA. CDR3 protein: CSVEDPEQETQYF. CDR3 bases: TGCAGCGTTGAAGATCCGGAGCAAGAGACCCAGTACTTC.

This clonotype has ten or more counts. The chain links TRBV27 to TRBJ1-2; 8 nucleotides align to TRBD1. CDR1 is MNHEY and CDR2 is SMNVEV in the germline V gene (reference sequence). J gave up 10 bases and V 4 bases, and 5 bases lay outside the gene matches. The CDR3 covers 12 residues. As DNA, the CDR3 is TGTGCCAGCAGTTCCGGACAGGGAGCCTACACCTTC. The encoded protein is CASSSGQGAYTF.

This clonotype was observed at least ten times. The chain links TRBV5-6 to TRBJ1-2; D is ambiguous. V lost 3 bases, J lost 0 bases, and 6 bases lay in between. Germline CDR1 SGHDT, CDR2 YYEEEE. This CDR3 has 13 amino acids. Here the CDR3 DNA reads TGTGCCAGCAGCTCGGATACTAACTATGGCTACACCTTC. Its translation: CASSSDTNYGYTF. The full variable domain, its missing parts supplied by reference TRBV5-6 and TRBJ1-2, is DAGVTQSPTHLIKTRGQQVTLRCSPKSGHDTVSWYQQALGQGPQFIFQYYEEEERQRGNFPDRFSGHQFPNYSSELNVNALLLGDSALYLCASSSDTNYGYTFGSGTRLTVV.

Details on this clonotype: A far larger clone differs by one base, so this is likely a read error. The chain couples TRBV6-5 to TRBJ2-1, with 12 positions matching TRBD1. The CDR3 extends over 14 amino acids. CDR1 and CDR2 from the germline V gene are MNHEY and SVGAGI. The CDR3 DNA follows: TGTGCCAGCAGACTGGGACAGGGGGCCTATGAGCATTTCTTC. Translation gives CASRLGQGAYEHFF.

This clonotype was detected ten times or more. This sequence joins TRBV7-6 and TRBJ1-2; tentative D call: TRBD1 (5 bases). Germline V gene lookup returns CDR1 SGHVS and CDR2 FNYEAQ. The V end was cut by 2 bases, the J end by 7 bases, with 11 bases between. The CDR3 runs 13 residues. This CDR3 reads CASSLNGAGGYTF. CDR3 sequence (DNA): TGTGCCAGCAGCTTAAATGGGGCCGGTGGCTACACCTTC.

This chain joins TRBV7-6 and TRBJ1-2; D gene uncertain. Between the trimmed V and J ends, which lost 5 bases and 6 bases, there was a span of 16 bases. The germline CDR1 and CDR2 sequences are SGHVS and FNYEAQ. CDR3 length equals 14 residues. The CDR3 DNA is TGTGCCAGCAGCCTAGAAGATGGACTCCATGGCTACACCTTC. Its protein product is CASSLEDGLHGYTF.

This clonotype was counted ten times or more. The chain couples TRBV7-2 to TRBJ1-6; no clear D gene. V gave up 1 base and J gave up 9 bases, with 4 bases separating them. Germline-derived CDR1 and CDR2 are SGHTA and FQGNSA. There are 12 residues in the CDR3. The CDR3: CASSLDGSPLHF. The DNA for the CDR3 is TGTGCCAGCAGCTTAGACGGTTCACCCCTCCACTTT. Together with reference TRBV7-2 and TRBJ1-6, the CDR3 gives the full variable domain: GAGVSQSPSNKVTEKGKDVELRCDPISGHTALYWYRQSLGQGLEFLIYFQGNSAPDKSGLPSDRFSAERTGGSVSTLTIQRTQQEDSAVYLCASSLDGSPLHFGNGTRLTVT.

This clonotype was counted many times. The J gene is TRBJ1-5, the V gene TRBV6-5; possibly TRBD1 for D (5 bases). Between the trimmed V and J ends, which lost 2 bases and 0 bases, there was a span of 17 bases. The germline V gene has CDR1 MNHEY and CDR2 SVGAGI. The length of the CDR3 is 18 residues. The CDR3 loop reads CASSYPGRLKYSNQPQHF. Here the CDR3 DNA reads TGTGCCAGCAGTTACCCGGGACGGTTAAAATATAGCAATCAGCCCCAGCATTTT.